This T cell receptor (beta chain) was identified during a study of regulatory dendritic cells for organ transplantation. Concerning this clone itself: Antigen: not known.

TCRdb keeps only in-frame clones here, not all; method: immunoSEQ multiplex PCR. The table includes 35,000 to 40,000 clones, around nine tenths detected once. V lost 2 bases and J lost 9, with 14 bases in between. The CDR3 has 14 amino acids. The germline V gene encodes CDR1 MGHRA and CDR2 YSYEKL. The study, taken as a whole, reports: Memory CD8+ clonal expansion seemed more limited with regulatory than mature dendritic cells. Of resting T cell subsets, memory CD8+ had the most alloreactive clonotypes. Memory CD8+ T cells were the most oligoclonal; naive cells were highly diverse.

Naive CD45RA+ and memory CD45RO+ CD4+ or CD8+ T cells were FACS-sorted. The chain combines TRBV4-1 with TRBJ2-1; tentative D call: TRBD1 (5 bases). This TCR derives from a human donor in good health. The sample was naive CD8+ T cells from blood. Subset given: CD45RA+ naive T cells. This chain's CDR3 is CASSQPLGAGEQFF. CDR3 DNA: TGCGCCAGCAGCCAACCCCTAGGGGCAGGTGAGCAGTTCTTC.